This T cell receptor (beta chain) is drawn from a study of CD8+CD57+ T cells in acquired aplastic anemia. At the level of the study: Recorded DNA amounts for sorted CD4+ and CD8+ cells had an average of approximately 2.9 ug.

Comments on this clonotype: What it recognizes is unknown.

The CDR3 runs to 13 residues. Germline V gene sequence: CDR1 SGHTA, CDR2 FQGNSA. The V and J ends lost 3 bases and 1 base respectively, with 6 bases between them. Findings of the study overall: Statistical testing detected no significant gap in CD8+ Simpson's diversity between patients and controls. Patients and controls turned out to have twenty-nine CD8+ CDR3 sequences in common.

Genomic DNA constituted the template upon which TCR beta VDJ and CDR3 profiling was performed. TCRdb fed the reads into MiXCR, producing one record per CDR3 protein. The sample holds 150,000 to 200,000 distinct CDR3 sequences, under 70% seen once. The specimen sequenced was sorted CD4+, CD8+, or CD8+CD57+ T cells (not recorded which) from PBMCs. This TCR was recovered from a human donor with severe aplastic anemia or a healthy control (not recorded which). The rearrangement joins TRBV7-2 to TRBJ2-5; D not resolved. The chain's CDR3 is CASSLWAQETQYF. For the CDR3, the DNA is TGTGCCAGCAGCTTGTGGGCCCAAGAGACCCAGTACTTC. Full variable domain (rest looked up from reference TRBV7-2 and TRBJ2-5): GAGVSQSPSNKVTEKGKDVELRCDPISGHTALYWYRQSLGQGLEFLIYFQGNSAPDKSGLPSDRFSAERTGGSVSTLTIQRTQQEDSAVYLCASSLWAQETQYFGPGTRLLVL.